The 18 T cell receptor beta chains listed next were all sequenced from one sample in a study of OX40 agonist ivuxolimab in advanced cancers. Assay: immunoSEQ multiplex PCR; the TCRdb copy retains only in-frame clones and omits some. The sample lists 90,000 to 150,000 clones, roughly nine tenths seen once, with more than 0.45% in the top ten. Here the sequenced sample was CD4+ or CD8+ T cells sorted from blood, taken in a trial of the OX40 agonist ivuxolimab. All receptors come from an adult with an advanced solid tumor such as melanoma, head and neck, liver or kidney cancer.

The chain couples TRBV11-3 to TRBJ2-1; TRBD1 agrees at 8 bases. V shed 5 bases, J shed 0 bases, and the junction held 3 bases outside the gene matches. This CDR3 comprises 15 residues. CDR1 is SGHNT, CDR2 YENEEA, per germline. CDR3 in amino acids: CASSLGTGSYNEQFF. CDR3 in DNA: TGTGCCAGCAGCCTAGGGACAGGCTCCTACAATGAGCAGTTCTTC.

Comment on this clone: The germline gene is not matched at one end of the junction; a read error may be the cause. This chain connects TRBV6-1 to TRBJ2-7; no firm D call. From germline, CDR1 is MNHNS and CDR2 SASEGT. The CDR3 extends over 12 amino acids. The CDR3 reads CASSDVYGVSDF. CDR3 coding DNA: TGTGCCAGCAGTGATGTTTATGGGGTCTCCGACTTC.

V usage is TRBV15 and J usage is TRBJ1-2; TRBD1 might be the D (6 bases). Germline loops: CDR1 LNHNV, CDR2 YYDKDF (reference sequence). This CDR3 is 15 amino acids long. V dropped 0 bases and J dropped 5 bases, with 13 bases sitting between them. The CDR3 region has the DNA TGTGCCACCAGCAGAGATCCAGGGGTAGGGTATGGCTACACCTTC. Translated: CATSRDPGVGYGYTF. The variable domain in full, completed from reference TRBV15 and TRBJ1-2, reads DAMVIQNPRYQVTQFGKPVTLSCSQTLNHNVMYWYQQKSSQAPKLLFHYYDKDFNNEADTPDNFQSRRPNTSFCFLDIRSPGLGDTAMYLCATSRDPGVGYGYTFGSGTRLTVV.

The rearrangement joins TRBV29-1 to TRBJ2-1, with 11 bases matching TRBD1. The germline V gene has CDR1 SQVTM and CDR2 ANQGSEA. The CDR3 length is 14 residues. V shed 5 bases, J shed 7 bases, and the junction held 7 bases outside the gene matches. The CDR3 region has the DNA TGCAGCGTTACCGGGACAGGGGGATGGAATGAGCAGTTCTTC. It encodes CSVTGTGGWNEQFF.

The chain recombines TRBV7-2 with TRBJ1-2, with 10 bases fitting TRBD1. The CDR3 has 14 amino acids. J gave up 5 bases and V 5 bases, and 5 bases lay outside the gene matches. CDR1 and CDR2 from the germline V gene are SGHTA and FQGNSA. The CDR3 spells CASSQTGGRYGYTF. In DNA form, the CDR3 reads TGTGCCAGCAGCCAGACAGGGGGCAGGTATGGCTACACCTTC.

This chain links TRBV27 with TRBJ2-5; 8 bases map to TRBD2. Trimming at V came to 11 bases and at J to 0 bases, leaving 5 bases not matched to a gene. The CDR3 contains 13 residues. Germline lookup yields CDR1 MNHEY and CDR2 SMNVEV (reference sequence). The CDR3 loop is CASGLGYQETQYF. In DNA form, the CDR3 reads TGTGCCTCGGGACTAGGGTACCAAGAGACCCAGTACTTC.

The chain is built from TRBV11-3 and TRBJ1-1; unclear D gene. The CDR3 covers 13 residues. V was trimmed by 5 bases and J by 8 bases, leaving 15 bases between them. CDR1 is SGHNT, CDR2 YENEEA, per germline. The CDR3 DNA follows: TGTGCCAGCAGCGCTAGGGCTGGTCAGGAAGCTTTCTTT. It encodes CASSARAGQEAFF. Drawing the rest from reference TRBV11-3 and TRBJ1-1, the complete variable domain is EAGVVQSPRYKIIEKKQPVAFWCNPISGHNTLYWYLQNLGQGPELLIRYENEEAVDDSQLPKDRFSAERLKGVDSTLKIQPAELGDSAVYLCASSARAGQEAFFGQGTRLTVV.

The V gene is TRBV4-1, the J gene TRBJ1-4; weak D call: TRBD1 (6 bases). The V and J ends lost 2 bases and 11 bases respectively, with 15 bases between them. The CDR3 runs to 14 residues. Per germline, CDR1 MGHRA and CDR2 YSYEKL. CDR3 coding DNA: TGCGCCAGCAGCCAACCAAGTAAAACAGGGAAACTGTTTTTT. This gives the protein CASSQPSKTGKLFF.

This sequence joins TRBV5-1 and TRBJ2-5; D gene ambiguous. The CDR3 length is 14 residues. Trimming left V 6 bases short and J 3 bases short, with 15 bases between. The germline CDR1 and CDR2 sequences are SGHRS and YFSETQ. The CDR3 DNA reads as TGCGCCAGCAAACAAGGTACCGGCGAAGAGACCCAGTACTTC. The encoded protein is CASKQGTGEETQYF.

The chain joins TRBV4-3 to TRBJ2-5; either TRBD1 or TRBD2 may fit D (5 bases each). The DNA end is a closer match to TRBJ2-7, so the J assignment may be wrong. Germline assignment: CDR1 LGHNA and CDR2 YSLEER. The CDR3 is 16 amino acids. CDR3 amino acids: CASSQEVRGLAYEQYF. In DNA form, the CDR3 reads TGCGCCAGCAGCCAGGAGGTAAGGGGCTTGGCCTACGAGCAGTACTTC.

This clone was observed a handful of times. This chain connects TRBV28 to TRBJ1-2, with D perhaps TRBD1 (5 bases). CDR1 and CDR2 (germline): MDHEN, SYDVKM. The CDR3 consists of 16 residues. The V end was cut by 3 bases, the J end by 5 bases, with 19 bases between. The CDR3: CASSLIGLDTTYGYTF. The CDR3 nucleotides are TGTGCCAGCAGTTTGATCGGTCTGGACACGACGTATGGCTACACCTTC.

This clone was observed a single time. The CDR3 region is CASRTSKAGSSYNEQFF. CDR3 nucleotides: TGTGCCAGCAGAACTTCTAAGGCAGGGAGCTCCTACAATGAGCAGTTCTTC. This chain joins TRBV28 and TRBJ2-1; D is possibly TRBD1 or TRBD2 (5 bases each). V lost 6 bases, J lost 0 bases, and 18 bases lay in between. The CDR3 contains 17 residues. Per the germline V gene, CDR1 is MDHEN and CDR2 is SYDVKM.

This clone was seen only once. The V and J genes are TRBV19 and TRBJ2-7, with 9 bases fitting TRBD2. The CDR3 totals 14 residues. The V gene end was trimmed by 7 bases and the J gene end by 7 bases; junction bases not matched to a gene: 11. Germline CDR1 is LNHDA and CDR2 is SQIVND (reference sequence). The CDR3 reads CASKIAGAAGEQYF. CDR3 bases: TGTGCCAGTAAGATAGCGGGGGCCGCGGGAGAGCAGTACTTC.

The chain is built from TRBV7-8 and TRBJ1-2; a weak D match, TRBD1 (5 bases). V lost 5 bases and J lost 4, with 17 bases in between. This CDR3 region has 15 residues. Germline CDR1 is SGHVS and CDR2 is FQNEAQ. CDR3 bases: TGTGCCAGCAGCAAAGTTGGGGGTGTGGGCTATGGCTACACCTTC. Translation: CASSKVGGVGYGYTF.

The chain links TRBV7-2 to TRBJ2-7, with D tentatively TRBD2 (5 bases). This CDR3 has 15 residues. Germline-derived CDR1 and CDR2 are SGHTA and FQGNSA. The V and J ends lost 8 bases and 3 bases respectively, with 20 bases between them. CDR3 sequence reads: CASDLARFFGYEQYF. The DNA for the CDR3 is TGTGCCAGCGACCTAGCTCGGTTTTTCGGCTACGAGCAGTACTTC.

This clone was seen a single time. V gene TRBV29-1 combines with J gene TRBJ2-5; TRBD1 matches at 9 bases. With V trimmed by 6 bases and J by 4 bases, 6 bases remained unmatched. The CDR3 sequence is 13 residues long. The germline gives CDR1 SQVTM, CDR2 ANQGSEA. The CDR3 DNA reads as TGCAGCGTAGACAGGGGGACGGCAGAGACCCAGTACTTC. Protein: CSVDRGTAETQYF.

The V gene is TRBV7-9, the J gene TRBJ1-5; D is possibly TRBD1 (6 bases). This CDR3 has 15 residues. From germline, CDR1 is SEHNR and CDR2 FQNEAQ (reference sequence). Trimming took 5 bases from V and 1 from J, leaving 12 bases between them. This CDR3 reads CASSPGTTSNQPQHF. DNA for the CDR3: TGTGCCAGCAGCCCAGGGACAACGAGCAATCAGCCCCAGCATTTT.

The gene calls are TRBV5-8 and TRBJ2-1; D gene ambiguous. In germline, CDR1 is SGHTS, CDR2 YDEGEE. This CDR3 has 14 amino acids. Trimming pared 1 base from V and 5 bases from J, leaving 10 bases between. CDR3 amino acids: CASSLSARDNEQFF. The CDR3 DNA reads TGTGCCAGCAGCTTGTCTGCCAGAGACAATGAGCAGTTCTTC. Filled out from reference TRBV5-8 and TRBJ2-1, the complete variable domain reads EAGVTQSPTHLIKTRGQQATLRCSPISGHTSVYWYQQALGLGLQFLLWYDEGEERNRGNFPPRFSGRQFPNYSSELNVNALELEDSALYLCASSLSARDNEQFFGPGTRLTVL.